This T cell receptor (beta chain) was profiled in a study of metastatic and nonmetastatic thyroid tumors. Study-wide context: Peripheral blood and tumor or nodule samples from malignant and benign thyroid patients were compared.

Germline V CDR1 and CDR2: MNHEY, SVGAGI. With 1 base removed from V and 7 bases from J, the gap between germline ends came to 11 bases. The CDR3 sequence is 15 residues long. TCRdb called clones again from the PCR reads with MiXCR. The table has 15,000 to 20,000 clones, roughly 13% seen once. Each patient went into thyroid surgery without having received any treatment. What was sequenced was blood. The sequence came from a female donor with papillary thyroid cancer or a benign thyroid nodule (not recorded which). Some clones in this sample may be carry-over from other donors' samples. The V call is TRBV6-5, the J call TRBJ1-6, with D perhaps TRBD1 (5 bases). The CDR3 bases are TGTGCCAGCAGTTACTTATTAGGACAAAATTCACCCCTCCACTTT. This sequence encodes CASSYLLGQNSPLHF.